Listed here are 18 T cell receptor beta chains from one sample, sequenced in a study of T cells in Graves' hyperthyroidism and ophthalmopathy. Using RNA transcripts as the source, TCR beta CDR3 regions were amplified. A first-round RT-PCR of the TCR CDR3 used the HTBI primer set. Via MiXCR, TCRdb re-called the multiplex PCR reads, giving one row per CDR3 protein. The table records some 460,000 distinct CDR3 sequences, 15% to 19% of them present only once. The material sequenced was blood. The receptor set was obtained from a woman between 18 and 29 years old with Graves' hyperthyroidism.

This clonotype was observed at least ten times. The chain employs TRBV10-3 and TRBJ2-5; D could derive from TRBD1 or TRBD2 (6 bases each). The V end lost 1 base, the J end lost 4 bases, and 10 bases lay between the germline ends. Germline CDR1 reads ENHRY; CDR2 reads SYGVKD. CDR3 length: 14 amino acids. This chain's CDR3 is CAISEYGGGETQYF. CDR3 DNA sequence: TGTGCCATCAGTGAGTACGGGGGCGGAGAGACCCAGTACTTC.

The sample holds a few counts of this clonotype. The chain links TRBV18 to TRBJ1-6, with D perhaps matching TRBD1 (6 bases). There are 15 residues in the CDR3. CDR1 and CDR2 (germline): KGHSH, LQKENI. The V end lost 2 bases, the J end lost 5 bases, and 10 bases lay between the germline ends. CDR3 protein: CASSPTGQNNSPLHF. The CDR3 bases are TGTGCCAGCTCACCAACAGGACAGAATAATTCACCCCTCCACTTT.

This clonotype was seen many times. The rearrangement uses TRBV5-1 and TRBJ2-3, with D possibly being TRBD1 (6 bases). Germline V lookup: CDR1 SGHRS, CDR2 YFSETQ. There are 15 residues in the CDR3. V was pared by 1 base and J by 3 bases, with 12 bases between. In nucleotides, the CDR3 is TGCGCCAGCAGCTTGTTAGGGGGAAAGACAGATACGCAGTATTTT. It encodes CASSLLGGKTDTQYF.

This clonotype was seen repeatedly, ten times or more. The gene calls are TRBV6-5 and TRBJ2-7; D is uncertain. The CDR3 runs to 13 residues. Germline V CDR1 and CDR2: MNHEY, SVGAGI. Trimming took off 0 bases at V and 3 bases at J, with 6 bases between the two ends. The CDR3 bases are TGTGCCAGCAGTTACTCGCCCATCTACGAGCAGTACTTC. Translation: CASSYSPIYEQYF.

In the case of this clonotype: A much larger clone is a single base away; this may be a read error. The CDR3 DNA is TGTGCTAGTGCTCCTGGGGACGGGGGGGGAGATGGCTACACCTTC. Translation: CASAPGDGGGDGYTF. The chain uses TRBV12-5 and TRBJ1-2, with D perhaps TRBD1 (5 bases). This CDR3 is built from 15 residues. Germline-derived CDR1 and CDR2 are LGHNT and FRNRAP. With 7 bases removed from V and 6 bases from J, the gap between germline ends came to 21 bases. Full variable domain (remainder filled in from reference TRBV12-5 and TRBJ1-2): DARVTQTPRHKVTEMGQEVTMRCQPILGHNTVFWYRQTMMQGLELLAYFRNRAPLDDSGMPKDRFSAEMPDATLATLKIQPSEPRDSAVYFCASAPGDGGGDGYTFGSGTRLTVV.

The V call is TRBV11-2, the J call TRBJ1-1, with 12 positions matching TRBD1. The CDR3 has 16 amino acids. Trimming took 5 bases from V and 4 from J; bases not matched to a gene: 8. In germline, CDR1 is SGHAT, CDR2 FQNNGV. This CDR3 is CASSLRDRGRGTEAFF. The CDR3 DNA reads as TGTGCCAGCAGCCTCCGGGACAGGGGGCGAGGCACTGAAGCTTTCTTT.

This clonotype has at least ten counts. For the CDR3, the DNA is TGTGCCAGCAGCTTACTAGCGGCCTACAATGAGCAGTTCTTC. Translating it yields CASSLLAAYNEQFF. The gene calls are TRBV5-5 and TRBJ2-1; the match to TRBD2 covers 8 bases. Germline-derived CDR1 and CDR2 are SGHKS and YYEKEE (reference sequence). This CDR3 contains 14 residues. The junction had 0 bases not matched to a gene; V was cut back by 2 bases and J by 2 bases.

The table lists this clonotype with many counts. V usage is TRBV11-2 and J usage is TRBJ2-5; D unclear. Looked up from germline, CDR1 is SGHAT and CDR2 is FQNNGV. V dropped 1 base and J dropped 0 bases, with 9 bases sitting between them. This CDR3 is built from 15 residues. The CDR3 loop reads CASSLVGRDQETQYF. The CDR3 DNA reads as TGTGCCAGCAGCTTAGTCGGCAGAGACCAAGAGACCCAGTACTTC.

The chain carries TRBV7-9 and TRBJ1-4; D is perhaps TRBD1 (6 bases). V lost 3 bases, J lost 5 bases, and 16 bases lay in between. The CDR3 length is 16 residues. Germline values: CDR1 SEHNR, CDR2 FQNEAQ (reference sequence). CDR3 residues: CASSFGGAGSNEKLFF. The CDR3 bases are TGTGCCAGCAGCTTTGGGGGCGCAGGCTCCAATGAAAAACTGTTTTTT.

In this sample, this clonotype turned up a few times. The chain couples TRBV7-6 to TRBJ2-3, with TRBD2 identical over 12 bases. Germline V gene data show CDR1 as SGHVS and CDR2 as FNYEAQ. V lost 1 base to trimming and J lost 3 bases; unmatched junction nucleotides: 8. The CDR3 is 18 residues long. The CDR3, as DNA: TGTGCCAGCAGCTTAGGACTAGCGGGAGAGTTAGGAACAGATACGCAGTATTTT. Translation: CASSLGLAGELGTDTQYF. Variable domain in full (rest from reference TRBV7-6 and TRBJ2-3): GAGVSQSPRYKVTKRGQDVALRCDPISGHVSLYWYRQALGQGPEFLTYFNYEAQQDKSGLPNDRFSAERPEGSISTLTIQRTEQRDSAMYRCASSLGLAGELGTDTQYFGPGTRLTVL.

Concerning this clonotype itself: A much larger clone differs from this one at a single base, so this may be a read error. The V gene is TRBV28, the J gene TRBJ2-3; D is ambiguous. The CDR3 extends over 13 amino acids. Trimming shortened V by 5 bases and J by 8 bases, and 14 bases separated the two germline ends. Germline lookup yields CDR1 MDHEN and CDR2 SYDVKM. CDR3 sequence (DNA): TGTGCCAGCAGTCCCAACCCGGTAGGTACGCAGTATTTT. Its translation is CASSPNPVGTQYF. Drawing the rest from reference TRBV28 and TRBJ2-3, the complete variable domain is DVKVTQSSRYLVKRTGEKVFLECVQDMDHENMFWYRQDPGLGLRLIYFSYDVKMKEKGDIPEGYSVSREKKERFSLILESASTNQTSMYLCASSPNPVGTQYFGPGTRLTVL.

The CDR3, as DNA: TGTGCCAGCAGCGGAGGGGGGCGGGGGGGCCATGATGAGCAGTTCTTC. Translation gives CASSGGGRGGHDEQFF. The chain employs TRBV9 and TRBJ2-1, with 9 bases lining up with TRBD2. Per the germline V gene, CDR1 is SGDLS and CDR2 is YYNGEE. J lost 8 bases, V lost 3 bases, and 12 bases had no gene match. This CDR3 spans 16 amino acids.

The chain's CDR3 is CASSLWRTGSEKLFF. CDR3 nucleotide sequence: TGTGCCAGCAGTTTATGGCGGACAGGGAGTGAAAAACTGTTTTTT. The J gene is TRBJ1-4, the V gene TRBV27; 8 bases align to TRBD1. Unmatched junction bases numbered 5, after V lost 1 base and J lost 7 bases. This CDR3 comprises 15 residues. Germline V lookup: CDR1 MNHEY, CDR2 SMNVEV (reference sequence).

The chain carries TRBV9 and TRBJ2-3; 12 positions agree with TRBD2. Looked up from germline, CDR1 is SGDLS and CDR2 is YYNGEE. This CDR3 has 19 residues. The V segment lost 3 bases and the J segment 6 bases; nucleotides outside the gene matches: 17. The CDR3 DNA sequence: TGTGCCAGCAGCGGGGGGACTAGCGGGCCTAGGGCTTTGTTGGATACGCAGTATTTT. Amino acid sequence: CASSGGTSGPRALLDTQYF.

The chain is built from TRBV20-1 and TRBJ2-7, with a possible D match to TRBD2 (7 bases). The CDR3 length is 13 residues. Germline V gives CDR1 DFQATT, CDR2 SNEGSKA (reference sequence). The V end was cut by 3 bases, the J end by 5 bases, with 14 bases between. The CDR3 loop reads CSARGGLVHEQYF. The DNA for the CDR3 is TGCAGTGCTAGGGGGGGGCTTGTCCACGAGCAGTACTTC.

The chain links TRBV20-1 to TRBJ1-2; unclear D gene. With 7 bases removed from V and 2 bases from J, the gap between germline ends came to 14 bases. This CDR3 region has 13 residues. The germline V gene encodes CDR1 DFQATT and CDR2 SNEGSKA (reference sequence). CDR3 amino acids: CSVPVPSNYGYTF. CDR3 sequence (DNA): TGCAGTGTTCCGGTCCCCTCCAACTATGGCTACACCTTC.

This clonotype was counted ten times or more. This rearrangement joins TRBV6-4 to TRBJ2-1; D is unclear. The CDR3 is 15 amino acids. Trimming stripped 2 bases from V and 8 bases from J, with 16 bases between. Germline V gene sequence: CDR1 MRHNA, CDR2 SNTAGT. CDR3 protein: CASSDIRAGRDEQFF. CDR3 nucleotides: TGTGCCAGCAGTGACATACGCGCAGGCCGGGATGAGCAGTTCTTC.

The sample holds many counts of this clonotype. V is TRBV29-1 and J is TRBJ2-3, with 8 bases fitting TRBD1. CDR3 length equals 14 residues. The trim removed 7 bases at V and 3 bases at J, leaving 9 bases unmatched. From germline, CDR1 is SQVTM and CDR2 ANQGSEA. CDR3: CSAGQGGQTDTQYF. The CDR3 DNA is TGCAGCGCTGGACAGGGAGGACAAACAGATACGCAGTATTTT.